A selection of T cell receptor beta chains follows, all from one sample in a study of T cells in Graves' hyperthyroidism and ophthalmopathy. Via MiXCR, TCRdb re-called the multiplex PCR reads, giving one row per CDR3 protein. The top ten hold 11% to 15% of the sample, which has hundreds of thousands of distinct CDR3 sequences, less than 15% seen once. Sequencing was carried out using blood. The receptors shown here come from a woman between 35 and 50 years old with Graves' hyperthyroidism. Each CDR3 is given with its conserved first and last residue. A D gene is named only where the DNA matches it firmly. Not every row has a clone size; where given, it reads once, few, many or a size class.

TRBV5-8	TRBJ2-3	many	NA	CASSLGRISTDTQYF	TGTGCCAGCAGCTTGGGGCGGATTAGCACAGATACGCAGTATTTT
TRBV7-9	TRBJ2-3	many	NA	CATQDLSTDTQYF	TGTGCCACTCAAGATCTCAGCACAGATACGCAGTATTTT
TRBV12-3/TRBV12-4	TRBJ1-5	few	NA	CASSLGDNSNQPQHF	TGTGCCAGCAGTTTGGGTGATAATAGCAATCAGCCCCAGCATTTT
TRBV5-1	TRBJ2-7	many	NA	CASKVSDHFDEQYF	TGCGCCAGCAAAGTTTCGGACCACTTCGACGAGCAGTACTTC
TRBV5-1	TRBJ2-3	many	NA	CASSFTGWGTTDTQYF	TGCGCCAGCAGCTTTACAGGATGGGGAACTACAGATACGCAGTATTTT
TRBV20-1	TRBJ1-5	few	TRBD1	CSAGTDYSNQPQHF	TGCAGTGCTGGGACAGATTATAGCAATCAGCCCCAGCATTTT
TRBV28	TRBJ2-5	many	TRBD1	CASSFTGTGGSQETQYF	TGTGCCAGCAGTTTCACCGGGACAGGTGGTTCCCAAGAGACCCAGTACTTC
TRBV11-3	TRBJ2-2	many	NA	CASSKTGSPNTGELFF	TGTGCCAGCAGCAAGACAGGTTCCCCGAACACCGGGGAGCTGTTTTTT
TRBV28	TRBJ2-3	many	TRBD2	CASSPRLAASTDTQYF	TGTGCCAGCAGTCCCCGACTAGCAGCTAGCACAGATACGCAGTATTTT
TRBV20-1	TRBJ2-5	many	TRBD2	CSAGLAGVETQYF	TGCAGTGCTGGACTAGCGGGAGTTGAGACCCAGTACTTC
TRBV20-1	TRBJ2-1	few	NA	CSARDRAGHNNEQFF	TGCAGTGCTAGAGATAGGGCAGGGCATAACAATGAGCAGTTCTTC
TRBV7-2	TRBJ2-2	NA	TRBD2	CASSPLGLASTGELFF	TGTGCCAGCAGCCCCCTCGGACTAGCATCGACCGGGGAGCTGTTTTTT
TRBV5-1	TRBJ2-3	many	TRBD2	CASSLEVSSGRTDTQYF	TGCGCCAGCAGCTTGGAAGTGTCTAGCGGGAGAACAGATACGCAGTATTTT
TRBV18	TRBJ1-1	many	TRBD1	CASSPQGAKGTEAFF	TGTGCCAGCTCACCACAGGGGGCGAAAGGCACTGAAGCTTTCTTT
TRBV7-9	TRBJ1-1	NA	NA	CASSYKSNTEAFF	TGTGCCAGCAGCTATAAGTCGAACACTGAAGCTTTCTTT
TRBV20-1	TRBJ2-3	few	NA	CSSTGGGRDGYKDTQYF	TGCAGTAGTACAGGGGGCGGGAGGGACGGGTATAAAGATACGCAGTATTTT
TRBV27	TRBJ2-3	many	TRBD2	CASSWTSGNTDTQYF	TGTGCCAGCAGTTGGACTAGCGGGAATACAGATACGCAGTATTTT
TRBV27	TRBJ2-1	NA	NA	CASSFKLRGLPYNEQFF	TGTGCCAGCAGTTTTAAACTTCGGGGACTCCCCTACAATGAGCAGTTCTTC
TRBV20-1	TRBJ2-7	NA	TRBD2	CSARMFSGRGSSYEQYF	TGCAGTGCTCGGATGTTTAGCGGGAGGGGAAGCTCCTACGAGCAGTACTTC
TRBV12-3/TRBV12-4	TRBJ2-1	many	NA	CASIDSPLYNEQFF	TGTGCCAGCATCGACTCGCCCCTCTACAATGAGCAGTTCTTC
TRBV20-1	TRBJ2-1	NA	NA	CSVTGNKVGEQFF	TGCAGTGTCACGGGAAATAAAGTGGGTGAGCAGTTCTTC
TRBV14	TRBJ1-1	many	TRBD1	CASSQPGQGGKAFF	TGTGCCAGCAGCCAACCCGGACAGGGGGGAAAAGCTTTCTTT
TRBV20-1	TRBJ1-5	few	NA	CSARGSREGNQPQHF	TGCAGTGCTAGGGGTTCCCGAGAGGGCAATCAGCCCCAGCATTTT
TRBV6-1	TRBJ1-2	few	NA	CASTAGGGSYGYTF	TGTGCCAGCACTGCGGGGGGGGGCAGTTATGGCTACACCTTC
TRBV29-1	TRBJ2-6	many	TRBD1	CSVVGTGPSSGANVLTF	TGCAGCGTTGTTGGGACAGGACCCTCCTCTGGGGCCAACGTCCTGACTTTC
TRBV7-9	TRBJ1-1	many	TRBD1	CASSLPPGGYGTEAFF	TGTGCCAGCAGCTTACCCCCAGGGGGGTACGGCACTGAAGCTTTCTTT
TRBV6-7	TRBJ2-2	many	TRBD1	CASSYSSRDRDTGELFF	TGTGCCAGCAGTTACTCCTCCCGGGACAGGGACACCGGGGAGCTGTTTTTT
TRBV3-1	TRBJ1-6	NA	TRBD1	CASSQGQGVLGSYNSPLRF	TGTGCCAGCAGCCAAGGGCAGGGGGTTCTTGGCTCCTATAATTCACCCCTCCGCTTT
TRBV24-1	TRBJ2-1	NA	NA	CATSVSLAGYNEQFF	TGTGCCACCAGTGTGTCTCTCGCCGGTTACAATGAGCAGTTCTTC
TRBV9	TRBJ1-1	few	NA	CASSVDQGNTEAFF	TGTGCCAGCAGCGTAGATCAGGGGAACACTGAAGCTTTCTTT
TRBV7-8	TRBJ1-5	NA	TRBD1	CASSSLTGELQPQHF	TGTGCCAGCAGCTCGCTGACAGGGGAGTTGCAGCCCCAGCATTTT
TRBV12-3/TRBV12-4	TRBJ1-2	many	NA	CASSLDGPWGYTF	TGTGCCAGCAGTTTGGATGGTCCCTGGGGCTACACCTTC
TRBV3-1	TRBJ1-1	many	TRBD1	CASSPRQGTNTEAFF	TGTGCCAGCAGCCCCAGACAGGGGACGAACACTGAAGCTTTCTTT
TRBV28	TRBJ2-7	many	NA	CASSLGLLARGYEQYF	TGTGCCAGCAGCCTGGGACTCTTGGCTCGGGGATACGAGCAGTACTTC
TRBV2	TRBJ2-7	many	TRBD1	CASSEAGDRASSYEQYF	TGTGCCAGCAGTGAAGCGGGCGACAGGGCTTCGTCCTACGAGCAGTACTTC
TRBV20-1	TRBJ2-7	many	NA	CSARGLGTNSYEQYF	TGCAGTGCTAGAGGCCTAGGGACCAACTCCTACGAGCAGTACTTC
TRBV6-1	TRBJ2-3	many	NA	CASSEVARGTDTQYF	TGTGCCAGCAGTGAGGTGGCTAGAGGTACAGATACGCAGTATTTT
TRBV7-9	TRBJ2-1	many	TRBD2	CASSPELAGDGNEQFF	TGTGCCAGCAGCCCAGAACTAGCGGGAGATGGGAATGAGCAGTTCTTC
TRBV20-1	TRBJ1-5	NA	TRBD1	CSASGTGGSYSNQPQHF	TGCAGTGCCTCCGGGACAGGGGGCTCCTATAGCAATCAGCCCCAGCATTTT
TRBV6-6	TRBJ1-5	NA	NA	CASSYLDLRAGNYSNQPQHF	TGTGCCAGCAGTTACCTAGACCTAAGAGCAGGGAACTATAGCAATCAGCCCCAGCATTTT
TRBV6-1	TRBJ1-1	many	TRBD1	CASSESEQGFYQQAFF	TGTGCCAGCAGTGAGTCCGAACAGGGGTTCTATCAGCAGGCTTTCTTT
TRBV2	TRBJ1-1	many	TRBD1	CASSGQGSPNTEAFF	TGTGCCAGCAGTGGACAGGGTTCCCCGAACACTGAAGCTTTCTTT
TRBV28	TRBJ2-1	NA	TRBD1	CASSSRTGAPYNEQFF	TGTGCCAGCAGTTCCCGGACAGGAGCCCCCTACAATGAGCAGTTCTTC
TRBV2	TRBJ2-5	NA	NA	CASSENSGVETQYF	TGTGCCAGCAGTGAAAACTCGGGGGTCGAGACCCAGTACTTC
TRBV29-1	TRBJ2-5	few	TRBD2	CSALLAGEETQYF	TGCAGCGCCCTACTAGCGGGAGAAGAGACCCAGTACTTC
TRBV28	TRBJ1-5	NA	NA	CASSLYRGAGNQPQHF	TGTGCCAGCAGTTTATATAGGGGGGCAGGCAATCAGCCCCAGCATTTT
TRBV11-3	TRBJ2-1	NA	NA	CASSYLTGVDNEQFF	TGTGCCAGCAGCTACCTCACGGGAGTGGACAATGAGCAGTTCTTC
TRBV6-1	TRBJ1-1	many	NA	CASSEVGNTEAFF	TGTGCCAGCAGTGAAGTGGGGAACACTGAAGCTTTCTTT
TRBV5-1	TRBJ1-1	many	NA	CASSLEVNMNTEAFF	TGCGCCAGCAGCTTGGAGGTGAATATGAACACTGAAGCTTTCTTT
TRBV28	TRBJ2-6	NA	NA	CASSPGVAGANVLTF	TGTGCCAGCAGCCCAGGGGTGGCTGGGGCCAACGTCCTGACTTTC
TRBV4-2	TRBJ1-1	NA	NA	CASSPKTALATEAFF	TGTGCCAGCAGCCCCAAAACGGCTCTTGCGACTGAAGCTTTCTTT
TRBV18	TRBJ2-5	many	NA	CASSPKKETQYF	TGTGCCAGCTCACCCAAAAAAGAGACCCAGTACTTC
TRBV6-5	TRBJ2-7	few	NA	CASSYYGSSLYEQYF	TGTGCCAGCAGTTACTACGGGTCCTCCCTTTACGAGCAGTACTTC
TRBV29-1	TRBJ1-2	NA	NA	CSVGFWGESGYTF	TGCAGCGTTGGTTTTTGGGGGGAGTCTGGCTACACCTTC
TRBV10-3	TRBJ2-1	NA	NA	CAISEPYGFSYNEQFF	TGTGCCATCAGTGAGCCCTACGGGTTCAGTTACAATGAGCAGTTCTTC
TRBV6-1	TRBJ1-2	many	NA	CASRAGANYGYTF	TGTGCCAGCAGGGCAGGAGCTAACTATGGCTACACCTTC
TRBV27	TRBJ2-7	NA	TRBD2	CASTKLAGTSYEQYF	TGTGCCAGCACTAAACTAGCGGGAACATCCTACGAGCAGTACTTC
TRBV5-1	TRBJ1-1	few	NA	CASSLQNIGLGEEAFF	TGCGCCAGCAGCTTGCAAAATATAGGGTTGGGGGAAGAAGCTTTCTTT
TRBV11-2	TRBJ2-2	many	NA	CASTPGAERTGELFF	TGTGCCAGCACCCCGGGGGCTGAACGCACCGGGGAGCTGTTTTTT
TRBV5-1	TRBJ2-1	many	NA	CASSDLNEQFF	TGCGCCAGCAGCGATCTCAATGAGCAGTTCTTC